This TCR beta chain is from a study of T cell responses to AZD1222 COVID-19 vaccine. Findings of the study overall: Scientists sampled the repertoires only once the peak T cell response had passed. Nearly half of unique spike-specific TCRs reportedly avoided B.1.351 and B.1.1.7 mutated regions. Donors, mostly white British, included more females; clonal diversity was possibly underestimated. Regions 160-218 and 743-854 dominated among vaccine-associated CD4 TCRs spanning spike.

To note about this clone: Its antigen is currently unknown.

Method: immunoSEQ multiplex PCR; TCRdb's copy keeps in-frame clones and lacks some. The sample shows 150,000 or so clones, about 92% of them seen only once. With V trimmed by 4 bases and J by 4 bases, 8 bases remained unmatched. This CDR3 has 15 residues. Per the germline V gene, CDR1 is SGHKS and CDR2 is YYEKEE (reference sequence). Source: peripheral blood, taken on day 0 of AZD1222 vaccination. The receptor comes from an adult in good health. The chain joins TRBV5-5 to TRBJ2-1; TRBD1 matches at 7 bases. CDR3 DNA sequence: TGTGCCAGCAGCCACACGACAGGGACGTACAATGAGCAGTTCTTC. Its translation: CASSHTTGTYNEQFF.